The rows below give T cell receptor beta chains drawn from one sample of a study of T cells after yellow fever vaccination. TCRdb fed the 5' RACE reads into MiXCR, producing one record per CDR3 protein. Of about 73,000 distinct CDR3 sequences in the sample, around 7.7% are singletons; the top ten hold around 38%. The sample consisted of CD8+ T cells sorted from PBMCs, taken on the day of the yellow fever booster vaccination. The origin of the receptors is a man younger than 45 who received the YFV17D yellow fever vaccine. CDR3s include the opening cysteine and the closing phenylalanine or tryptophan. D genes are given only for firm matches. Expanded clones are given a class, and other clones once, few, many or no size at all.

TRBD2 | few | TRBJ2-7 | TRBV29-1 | TGCAGCGTTGAAGGGACTAGCGGGAGGGGTTACGAGCAGTACTTC | CSVEGTSGRGYEQYF
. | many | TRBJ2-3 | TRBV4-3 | TGCGCCAGCAGCCAAGGCGTAAGGTTTCAAGATACGCAGTATTTT | CASSQGVRFQDTQYF
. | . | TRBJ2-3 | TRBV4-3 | TGCGCCAGCAGCCGAGACCCCCGGAGAGCGCCGAGCACAGATACGCAGTATTTT | CASSRDPRRAPSTDTQYF
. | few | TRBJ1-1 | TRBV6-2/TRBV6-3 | TGTGCCAGCAGCTTGGACAGCTTGAACACTGAAGCTTTCTTT | CASSLDSLNTEAFF
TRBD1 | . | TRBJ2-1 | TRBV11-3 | TGTGCCAGCAGCTCCAGGACAGGGGGCGAGGGTGAGCAGTTCTTC | CASSSRTGGEGEQFF
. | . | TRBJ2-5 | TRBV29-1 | TGCAGCGTTGTATTAGCGTTGGGGGAGACCCAGTACTTC | CSVVLALGETQYF
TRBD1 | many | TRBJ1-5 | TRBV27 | TGTGCCAGCAGCCTCAGGGGGTCTCAGCCCCAGCATTTT | CASSLRGSQPQHF
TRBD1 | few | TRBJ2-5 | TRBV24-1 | TGTGCCACCAGTGATCCCGGGACAGGGGCAGAGACCCAGTACTTC | CATSDPGTGAETQYF
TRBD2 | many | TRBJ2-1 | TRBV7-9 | TGTGCCAGCAGCTTTCCGGGACTAGCGGGAACGTATGAGCAGTTCTTC | CASSFPGLAGTYEQFF
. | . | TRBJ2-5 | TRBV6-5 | TGTGCCAGCAGTTACGGGAGCGCGCTGGAGACCCAGTACTTC | CASSYGSALETQYF
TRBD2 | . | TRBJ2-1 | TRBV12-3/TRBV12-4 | TGTGCCAGCAGATCGGGGGGGTACCCTGAGCAGTTCTTC | CASRSGGYPEQFF
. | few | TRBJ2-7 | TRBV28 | TGTGCCAGCAGTTCCGTGGAGAGCTCCTACGAGCAGTACTTC | CASSSVESSYEQYF
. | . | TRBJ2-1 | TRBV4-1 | TGCGCCCCCTTTAGCGTTAGCTCCTACAATGAGCAGTTCTTC | CAPFSVSSYNEQFF
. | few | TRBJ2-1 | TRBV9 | TGTGCCAGCAGCACCCCGGGAAACAATGAGCAGTTCTTC | CASSTPGNNEQFF
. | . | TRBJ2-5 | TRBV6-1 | TGTGCCAGCAGCCCGGCACAGGGCTACGAGACCCAGTACTTC | CASSPAQGYETQYF
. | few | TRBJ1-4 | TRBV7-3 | TGTGCCGGAGTCCTTGGCAGGGAAGATGAAAAACTGTTTTTT | CAGVLGREDEKLFF
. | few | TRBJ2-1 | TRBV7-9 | TGTGCCAGCAGCCGCCTACTAGTCAATGAGCAGTTCTTC | CASSRLLVNEQFF
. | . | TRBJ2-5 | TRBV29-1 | TGCAGCGTTGTAGACAGCTCCCAAGAGACCCAGTACTTC | CSVVDSSQETQYF
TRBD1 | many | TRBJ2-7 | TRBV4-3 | TGCGCCAGCAGCCAAGATTGGGCGGGACAGGGGACCTACGAGCAGTACTTC | CASSQDWAGQGTYEQYF
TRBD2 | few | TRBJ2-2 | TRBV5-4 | TGTGCCAGCAGCCCACGGACTAGCCTCTACACCGGGGAGCTGTTTTTT | CASSPRTSLYTGELFF
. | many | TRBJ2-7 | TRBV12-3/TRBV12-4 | TGTGCCAGCAGTTTGGTCGCCGGCTCCTACGAGCAGTACTTC | CASSLVAGSYEQYF
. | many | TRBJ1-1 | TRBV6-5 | TGTGCCAGCAGTGACTCGGGACATTTCATTGAAGCTTTCTTT | CASSDSGHFIEAFF
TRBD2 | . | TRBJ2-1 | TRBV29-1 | TGCAGCGTTGAACCCCCTAGCGGGAGAATCGATGAGCAGTTCTTC | CSVEPPSGRIDEQFF
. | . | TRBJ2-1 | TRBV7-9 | TGTGCCAGCAGCGACTCGAGGGATCGAAATGAGCAGTTCTTC | CASSDSRDRNEQFF
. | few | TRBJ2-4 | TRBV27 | TGTGCCACCGTGGATTGGACCAAAAACATTCAGTACTTC | CATVDWTKNIQYF
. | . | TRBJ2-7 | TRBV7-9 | TGTGCCAGCAGCGACGCCTGGGACGAGCAGTACTTC | CASSDAWDEQYF
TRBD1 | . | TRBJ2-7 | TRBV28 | TGTGCCAGCAGAACCGGGACAGCAGCCTACGAGCAGTACTTC | CASRTGTAAYEQYF
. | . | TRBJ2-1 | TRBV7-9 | TGTGCCAGCAGCGCCCCAGAGAGCCCCTACAATGAGCAGTTCTTC | CASSAPESPYNEQFF
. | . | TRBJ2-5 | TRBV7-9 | TGTGCCAGCAGCTCTCCGGGGGACAAGCAAGAGACCCAGTACTTC | CASSSPGDKQETQYF
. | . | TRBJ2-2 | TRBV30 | TGTGCCTGGAGTGAACTGGAGAACACCGGGGAGCTGTTTTTT | CAWSELENTGELFF
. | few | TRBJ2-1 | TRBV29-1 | TGCAGCGCCGCCCCGCAGTTCTTC | CSAAPQFF
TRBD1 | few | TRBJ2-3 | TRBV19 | TGTGCCAGTAGTACTGGGACAGTTCTAACAGATACGCAGTATTTT | CASSTGTVLTDTQYF
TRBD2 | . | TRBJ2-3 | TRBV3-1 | TGTGCCAGCAGGGAACGGGAGGGCCTGACAGATACGCAGTATTTT | CASREREGLTDTQYF
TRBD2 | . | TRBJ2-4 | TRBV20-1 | TGCAGTGCTAGTAGTAGCGGGAGTAGGGGGAACATTCAGTACTTC | CSASSSGSRGNIQYF
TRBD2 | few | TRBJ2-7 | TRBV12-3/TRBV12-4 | TGTGCCAGCAGTCCTAGCGGGAACGGTTACGAGCAGTACTTC | CASSPSGNGYEQYF
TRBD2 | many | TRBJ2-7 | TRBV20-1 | TGCAGTGCTAGAGGGGGGGAGGGTCTCTACGAGCAGTACTTC | CSARGGEGLYEQYF
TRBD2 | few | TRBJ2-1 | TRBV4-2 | TGTGCCAGCAGCCAAGGGACTAGCGGATACAATGAGCAGTTCTTC | CASSQGTSGYNEQFF
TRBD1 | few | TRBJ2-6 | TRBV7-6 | TGTGCCAGCAGCTTAGTGGCAGGGGGAACTGGGGCCAACGTCCTGACTTTC | CASSLVAGGTGANVLTF
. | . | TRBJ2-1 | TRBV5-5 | TGTGCCAGCAGCCTGGACACCCACAATGAGCAGTTCTTC | CASSLDTHNEQFF
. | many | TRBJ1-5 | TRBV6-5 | TGTGCCAGCAGTTACTCAGCAGGGGTCAATCAGCCCCAGCATTTT | CASSYSAGVNQPQHF
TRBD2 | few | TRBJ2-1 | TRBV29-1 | TGCAGCGTTGCCCCAGCGGGGGGCCAAACCTACAATGAGCAGTTCTTC | CSVAPAGGQTYNEQFF
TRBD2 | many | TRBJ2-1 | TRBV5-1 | TGCGCCAGCGGGAGGGCCCTGGATGAGCAGTTCTTC | CASGRALDEQFF
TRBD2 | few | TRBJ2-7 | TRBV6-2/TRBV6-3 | TGTGCCAGCAGTCTTGGACTAGCGGGCGGAATCTACGAGCAGTACTTC | CASSLGLAGGIYEQYF
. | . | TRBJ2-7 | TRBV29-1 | TGCAGCGTTGACGATCCGGGGGAAGGATACGAGCAGTACTTC | CSVDDPGEGYEQYF
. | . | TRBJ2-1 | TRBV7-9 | TGTGCCAGCAGCGCCTCGAACGGGGTATACAATGAGCAGTTCTTC | CASSASNGVYNEQFF
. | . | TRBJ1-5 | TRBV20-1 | TGCAGTGCTAGTGCCAGGGAGGACAATCAGCCCCAGCATTTT | CSASAREDNQPQHF
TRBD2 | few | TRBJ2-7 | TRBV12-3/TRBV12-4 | TGTGCCAGCAGTGGGGGGAGATCGCGGGAGACCTACGAGCAGTACTTC | CASSGGRSRETYEQYF
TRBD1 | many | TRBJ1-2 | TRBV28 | TGTGCCACACAAATTGGGACAGGGAACTATGGCTACACCTTC | CATQIGTGNYGYTF
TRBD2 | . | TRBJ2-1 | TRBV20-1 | TGCAGTGCTAGAAGTCTCAGCGGGAGTTGGTTTGAGCAGTTCTTC | CSARSLSGSWFEQFF
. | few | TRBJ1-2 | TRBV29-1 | TGCAGCGTCCAGGGAACTAACTATGGCTACACCTTC | CSVQGTNYGYTF
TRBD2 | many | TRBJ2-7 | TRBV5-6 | TGTGCCAGCAGCTTGGAGACTAGCGGATACGAGCAGTACTTC | CASSLETSGYEQYF
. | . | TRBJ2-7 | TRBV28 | TGTGCCAGCAGTGTTGGCCGGCGCTACGAGCAGTACTTC | CASSVGRRYEQYF
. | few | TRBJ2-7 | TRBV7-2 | TGTGCCAGCAGCATAGGGGCAGGGTGGGCTCTTGAGCAGTACTTC | CASSIGAGWALEQYF
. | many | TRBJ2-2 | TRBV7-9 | TGTGCCAGCAGCCCTTCGCCGGGACAAGGCACCGGGGAGCTGTTTTTT | CASSPSPGQGTGELFF
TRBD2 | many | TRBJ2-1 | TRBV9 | TGTGCCAGCTCCAGCACTAGCGGGGCCTACAATGAGCAGTTCTTC | CASSSTSGAYNEQFF